A single sample gave rise to the 18 T cell receptor beta chains below, sequenced in a study of T cells in Graves' hyperthyroidism and ophthalmopathy. The TCR beta CDR3 regions underwent amplification using RNA transcripts as the source. During a first-round RT-PCR of the TCR CDR3, the HTBI primer set was used. TCRdb independently ran MiXCR on the multiplex PCR reads; one entry per CDR3 protein. Among approximately 400,000 distinct CDR3 sequences listed, approximately 19% were seen once. Sequencing was performed on blood. The origin of the receptors is a woman between 18 and 29 years old with Graves' hyperthyroidism.

This clonotype turned up a few times. One junction end does not reproduce the germline sequence, and a read error may be involved. The chain joins TRBV18 to TRBJ2-4; no clear D. The CDR3 runs 13 residues. Germline V lookup: CDR1 KGHSH, CDR2 LQKENI. CDR3 nucleotide sequence: TGTGCCAGCTCGTATGTACCTCAAAACATTAAGTACTTC. Translating gives CASSYVPQNIKYF. The full variable domain, with the rest looked up from reference TRBV18 and TRBJ2-4, is NAGVMQNPRHLVRRRGQEARLRCSPMKGHSHVYWYRQLPEEGLKFMVYLQKENIIDESGMPKERFSAEFPKEGPSILRIQQVVRGDSAAYFCASSYVPQNIKYFGAGTRLSVL.

This clonotype was counted many times. J is TRBJ2-5 and V is TRBV12-5; D might be TRBD1 (6 bases). The CDR3 runs 11 residues. Trimming pared 9 bases from V and 5 bases from J, leaving 10 bases between. Germline loops: CDR1 LGHNT, CDR2 FRNRAP. The CDR3 nucleotides read TGTGCTAGCGCCCAGGGGGAGACCCAGTACTTC. Protein product: CASAQGETQYF.

This clonotype occurred a few times. V and J are TRBV19 and TRBJ1-1, with a possible D match to TRBD1 (6 bases). The V end lost 7 bases, the J end lost 5 bases, and 17 bases lay between the germline ends. The germline V gene has CDR1 LNHDA and CDR2 SQIVND (reference sequence). This CDR3 has 14 amino acids. The CDR3 loop reads CASTSRTGLTEAFF. For the CDR3, the DNA is TGTGCCAGTACTTCGCGAACAGGGCTTACTGAAGCTTTCTTT.

The chain uses TRBV12-3 or TRBV12-4 and TRBJ1-5; D is unclear. The CDR3 has 13 amino acids. Trimming took 5 bases from V and 6 from J, leaving 11 bases between them. The CDR3 protein is CASSVTQAQPQHF. Written as DNA, the CDR3 is TGTGCCAGCAGTGTAACCCAGGCTCAGCCCCAGCATTTT.

V is TRBV6-1 and J is TRBJ2-2; possibly TRBD2 for D (6 bases). Trimming cost V 8 bases and J 3 bases, with 10 bases left between them. This CDR3 region has 13 residues. Germline CDR1 reads MNHNS; CDR2 reads SASEGT. The CDR3 DNA reads TGTGCCAGCCCGCGGGGAGACACCGGGGAGCTGTTTTTT. This codes for CASPRGDTGELFF.

The V gene is TRBV27, the J gene TRBJ1-5; 9 positions match TRBD1. This CDR3 has 17 residues. The germline V gene encodes CDR1 MNHEY and CDR2 SMNVEV (reference sequence). After removal of 6 bases from V and 6 bases from J, the junction contained 15 bases not matched to a gene. CDR3 residues: CASSLGQGMLGSQPQHF. CDR3 sequence (DNA): TGTGCCAGCAGCCTTGGACAGGGGATGTTGGGTAGTCAGCCCCAGCATTTT.

This clonotype was picked up many times. The J gene is TRBJ1-1, the V gene TRBV12-3 or TRBV12-4, with TRBD1 as a possible D gene (6 bases). The CDR3 has 15 residues. Trimming pared 1 base from V and 4 bases from J, leaving 13 bases between. The CDR3 protein is CASSLVGTWGTEAFF. The CDR3, as DNA: TGTGCCAGCAGTTTAGTAGGGACATGGGGCACTGAAGCTTTCTTT.

This clonotype occurred a few times. This rearrangement joins TRBV3-1 to TRBJ2-5; the match to TRBD2 covers 8 bases. Per germline, CDR1 LGHDT and CDR2 YNNKEL (reference sequence). CDR3 size: 20 residues. After removal of 0 bases from V and 0 bases from J, the junction contained 15 bases not matched to a gene. This CDR3 reads CASSQDIFNAGGRYQETQYF. CDR3 nucleotide sequence: TGTGCCAGCAGCCAAGATATTTTCAACGCCGGCGGGAGGTACCAAGAGACCCAGTACTTC.

This clonotype was seen only once. The CDR3 DNA reads as TGCAGTGCTAGGGGACAGGAGGGCTCTGGGGCCAACGTCCTGACTTTC. Encoded protein: CSARGQEGSGANVLTF. The rearrangement links TRBV20-1 to TRBJ2-6; 8 nucleotides agree with TRBD1. This CDR3 has 16 residues. The V segment lost 3 bases and the J segment 0 bases; nucleotides outside the gene matches: 4. Germline V gene data show CDR1 as DFQATT and CDR2 as SNEGSKA (reference sequence).

This clonotype has a count of ten or more. Here the CDR3 DNA reads TGTGCCAGCTCACCCTCCGATTCGACAGGTTATGAAGCTTTCTTT. Encoded protein: CASSPSDSTGYEAFF. The V gene is TRBV18, the J gene TRBJ1-1; D may be TRBD1 (6 bases). Trimming pared 3 bases from V and 7 bases from J, leaving 18 bases between. This CDR3 spans 15 amino acids. From germline, CDR1 is KGHSH and CDR2 LQKENI.

This clonotype has ten or more counts. This chain uses TRBV29-1 with TRBJ2-5; D is unclear. Germline CDR1 is SQVTM and CDR2 is ANQGSEA. Trimming removed 4 bases at V and 5 bases at J, with 17 bases between. The CDR3 covers 14 residues. The CDR3 is CSVGRYRLGETQYF. CDR3 coding DNA: TGCAGCGTTGGTCGCTACCGACTGGGGGAGACCCAGTACTTC.

This clonotype was counted ten times or more. This chain uses TRBV2 with TRBJ1-3; D is unclear. Germline CDR1 SNHLY, CDR2 FYNNEI. The CDR3 runs to 12 residues. The V end lost 3 bases, the J end lost 4 bases, and 4 bases lay between the germline ends. CDR3 DNA: TGTGCCAGCAGTGATAGAGGAAACACCATATATTTT. Protein product: CASSDRGNTIYF. Drawing the rest from reference TRBV2 and TRBJ1-3, the complete variable domain is EPEVTQTPSHQVTQMGQEVILRCVPISNHLYFYWYRQILGQKVEFLVSFYNNEISEKSEIFDDQFSVERPDGSNFTLKIRSTKLEDSAMYFCASSDRGNTIYFGEGSWLTVV.

Many counts were recorded for this clonotype. The rearrangement links TRBV6-5 to TRBJ2-7; 7 bases are shared with TRBD1. The CDR3 length is 16 residues. V was clipped by 0 bases and J by 1 base; unmatched bases: 6. The V gene's germline CDR1 is MNHEY and CDR2 SVGAGI. DNA of the CDR3: TGTGCCAGCAGTTACTCGAGGGACAGCCTATCCTACGAGCAGTACTTC. Its translation is CASSYSRDSLSYEQYF.

This clonotype was counted many times. The rearrangement joins TRBV2 to TRBJ1-1; tentatively, D is TRBD1 (5 bases). Trimming pared 5 bases from V and 3 bases from J, leaving 13 bases between. Germline V gene sequence: CDR1 SNHLY, CDR2 FYNNEI. There are 14 residues in the CDR3. CDR3 protein: CASSFDKGDTEAFF. The CDR3 DNA reads as TGTGCCAGCAGTTTTGATAAAGGGGACACTGAAGCTTTCTTT.

In its sample, this clonotype was seen many times. The chain uses TRBV5-1 and TRBJ1-5, with a possible D match to TRBD1 (5 bases). The CDR3 runs to 15 residues. Germline CDR1 is SGHRS and CDR2 is YFSETQ. V was shortened by 0 bases and J by 5 bases, with 12 bases between the two germline ends. CDR3 DNA: TGCGCCAGCAGCTTGGAGGGACTGACTCATCAGCCCCAGCATTTT. Its translation: CASSLEGLTHQPQHF.

There are a few counts of this clonotype. The chain is built from TRBV5-1 and TRBJ2-5, with a weak D call TRBD1 (5 bases). The CDR3 contains 15 residues. Germline V gives CDR1 SGHRS, CDR2 YFSETQ. V was clipped by 1 base and J by 0 bases, with 10 bases between them. The chain's CDR3 is CASSLQGVHQETQYF. CDR3 in DNA: TGCGCCAGCAGCTTGCAAGGGGTTCACCAAGAGACCCAGTACTTC. Full variable domain (remainder filled in from reference TRBV5-1 and TRBJ2-5): KAGVTQTPRYLIKTRGQQVTLSCSPISGHRSVSWYQQTPGQGLQFLFEYFSETQRNKGNFPGRFSGRQFSNSRSEMNVSTLELGDSALYLCASSLQGVHQETQYFGPGTRLLVL.

This clonotype was seen a handful of times. The CDR3 region has the DNA TGTGCCAGCAGCTTGGGACAGGGGAGTGGTGAAGCTTTCTTT. Its translation: CASSLGQGSGEAFF. The rearrangement joins TRBV7-3 to TRBJ1-1, with 10 bases identical to TRBD1. V dropped 3 bases and J dropped 7; count of bases not matched to a gene: 5. This CDR3 comprises 14 residues. Germline CDR1 reads SGHTA; CDR2 reads FQGTGA.

Many counts were recorded for this clonotype. The genes are TRBV6-2 or TRBV6-3 and TRBJ1-1; D might be TRBD1 (6 bases). Germline CDR1 MNHEY, CDR2 SVGEGT. With 2 bases removed from V and 0 bases from J, the gap between germline ends came to 19 bases. This CDR3 is built from 18 residues. The CDR3 here is CASSYPQSVGHMNTEAFF. Written as DNA, the CDR3 is TGTGCCAGCAGTTACCCGCAGAGTGTGGGACACATGAACACTGAAGCTTTCTTT.